This TCR beta chain appears in the sequencing data of a study of beta chain features in type 1 diabetes. General study findings and limits: Insertions at VDJ junctions were less frequent in type 1 diabetes patients. These patients also deleted more nucleotides at the same junctions. Moderate but significant shortening of TCRB CDR3s was recorded in all four CD4+ subsets from Type 1 diabetes patients. Equally in patients and controls, PCR might preferentially amplify shorter templates.

This clone was counted a few times. The target antigen is unknown. This sample includes further DNA sequences coding for the same CDR3. Based on CD45RO/CCR7/CD25/CD127/CD95/CD27, CD4+ regulatory, stem cell-like memory, naive and central memory cells were sorted. Sequenced material consisted of expressed TCRB transcripts (all of the isolated RNA was reverse transcribed). The assay was immunoSEQ multiplex PCR, and TCRdb's table has in-frame clones only and misses some. This table has about 650,000 clones, 9.5% to 15% appearing once. The germline V and J ends were trimmed by 3 bases and 10 bases, with 7 bases remaining between them. The CDR3 spans 11 residues. The V gene's germline CDR1 is KGHSH and CDR2 LQKENI.

The sequencing input was naive CD4+ T cells from blood. The source of this sequence is a man aged 25-40 years with type 1 diabetes. The chain has TRBV18 and TRBJ2-1; maybe TRBD2 (6 bases). Here the CDR3 reads CASSPEGEQFF. The CDR3 nucleotides read TGTGCCAGCTCACCGGAGGGGGAGCAGTTCTTC.